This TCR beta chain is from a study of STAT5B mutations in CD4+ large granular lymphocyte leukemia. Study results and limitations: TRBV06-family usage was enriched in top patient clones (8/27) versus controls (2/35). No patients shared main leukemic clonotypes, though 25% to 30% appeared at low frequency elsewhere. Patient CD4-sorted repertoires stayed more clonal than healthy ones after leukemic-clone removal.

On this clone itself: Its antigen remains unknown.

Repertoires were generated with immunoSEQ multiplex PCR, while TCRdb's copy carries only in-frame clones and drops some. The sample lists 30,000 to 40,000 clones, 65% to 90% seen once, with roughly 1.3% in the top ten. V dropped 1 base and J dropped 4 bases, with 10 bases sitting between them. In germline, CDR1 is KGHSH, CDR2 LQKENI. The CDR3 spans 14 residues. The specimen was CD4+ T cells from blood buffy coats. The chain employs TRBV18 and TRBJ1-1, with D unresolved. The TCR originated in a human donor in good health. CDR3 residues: CASSPRDPGTEAFF. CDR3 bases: TGTGCCAGCTCACCACGGGATCCGGGCACTGAAGCTTTCTTT.